The 5 T cell receptor beta chains given below trace back to one sample, sequenced in a study of blood T cell repertoires in COVID-19. The table came from immunoSEQ multiplex PCR; TCRdb's copy has only in-frame clones and leaves some out. The table shows some 260,000 clones, with around 88% occurring only once. Sequencing was performed on peripheral blood. These TCRs come from a woman aged 25 to 39 with COVID-19, enrolled during active disease.

This clone was detected only a few times. The genes are TRBV6-5 and TRBJ1-1; 7 bases are a match to TRBD1. Germline values: CDR1 MNHEY, CDR2 SVGAGI. V was clipped by 10 bases and J by 0 bases; unmatched bases: 11. The CDR3 covers 15 residues. CDR3 region: CATGGTADMNTEAFF. The CDR3 region has the DNA TGTGCCACCGGCGGGACAGCTGACATGAACACTGAAGCTTTCTTT.

This sequence joins TRBV19 and TRBJ1-5; D is perhaps TRBD1 (6 bases). The V and J ends lost 7 bases and 0 bases respectively, with 13 bases between them. The germline gives CDR1 LNHDA, CDR2 SQIVND (reference sequence). This CDR3 has 15 residues. The CDR3 loop reads CASTKGQYSNQPQHF. As DNA, the CDR3 is TGTGCCAGTACCAAAGGACAGTATAGCAATCAGCCCCAGCATTTT.

Remarks on this clone: The identical CDR3 is also encoded by other nucleotide sequences in the sample. The chain carries TRBV30 and TRBJ1-2; TRBD1 matches at 12 bases. The CDR3 totals 14 residues. V trimming: 3 bases; J trimming: 4 bases; junction bases outside the gene matches: 3. Germline V gene sequence: CDR1 GTSNPN, CDR2 SVGIG (reference sequence). CDR3 protein: CAWSGTGGGYGYTF. CDR3 DNA: TGTGCCTGGAGCGGGACAGGGGGCGGCTATGGCTACACCTTC.

The chain couples TRBV5-5 to TRBJ2-7, with TRBD1 as a possible D gene (5 bases). Germline V lookup: CDR1 SGHKS, CDR2 YYEKEE (reference sequence). Trimming removed 4 bases at V and 5 bases at J, with 13 bases between. The CDR3 is made up of 13 amino acids. CDR3 sequence: CASSHSGLDEQYV. CDR3 sequence (DNA): TGTGCCAGCAGCCACTCAGGGCTCGACGAGCAGTACGTC.

This sequence joins TRBV6-2 or TRBV6-3 and TRBJ2-3, with 7 bases fitting TRBD1. Germline CDR1 and CDR2: MNHEY and SVGEGT. V lost 6 bases, J lost 2 bases, and 11 bases stayed unmatched. The CDR3 runs to 16 residues. The CDR3 DNA follows: TGTGCCAGCAGCCGTAGGGGACAGTTGACCACAGATACGCAGTATTTT. As protein: CASSRRGQLTTDTQYF.